The T cell receptor (beta chain) under discussion was sequenced for a study of blood T cell repertoires in COVID-19. Study as a whole: Donors in the United States, Italy and Spain gave samples during acute or convalescent COVID-19. Sources were T cells, B-cell-depleted T cells, or PBMCs; the material itself was cDNA or gDNA.

CDR1 is SGHTA, CDR2 FQGNSA, per germline. This CDR3 spans 12 amino acids. Deletions cut 6 bases from V and 6 bases from J, with 11 bases between. In the authors' methods: The authors estimated nucleated cell counts from reference gene primer amplification. Profiled with immunoSEQ multiplex PCR; TCRdb holds only in-frame clones, not every one. The DNA was the basis for D and trimming; V, J and clone size are from that table. This sample has tens of thousands of clones, with just over 85% found just once. This clone was seen only a few times. The sample consisted of peripheral blood. The source of this sequence is a man aged 50 to 60 with active or convalescent COVID-19. The chain couples TRBV7-2 to TRBJ1-2; possibly TRBD1 for D (5 bases). The CDR3 bases are TGTGCCAGCAGTCTCCGGGGGGATGGCTACACCTTC. Translation: CASSLRGDGYTF.